Listed here are 7 T cell receptor beta chains from one sample, sequenced in a study of control samples from healthy donors and cancer patients. Profiling relied on immunoSEQ multiplex PCR, and the TCRdb table lists in-frame clones only, not all of them. Of about 150,000 clones in the sample, around 95% were seen once. The sample taken for sequencing was blood. Source of these receptors: a man in his forties in good health.

V and J are TRBV5-1 and TRBJ1-2; no firm D call. CDR3 size: 15 residues. V was shortened by 4 bases and J by 5 bases, with 18 bases between the two germline ends. From germline, CDR1 is SGHRS and CDR2 YFSETQ. Here the CDR3 reads CASSPGQDRYYGYTF. In DNA form, the CDR3 reads TGCGCCAGCAGCCCCGGTCAGGATAGGTATTATGGCTACACCTTC.

This rearrangement joins TRBV6-6 to TRBJ1-6; D is unresolved. Looked up from germline, CDR1 is MNHNY and CDR2 is SVGAGI (reference sequence). This CDR3 spans 13 amino acids. Trimming removed 2 bases at V and 7 bases at J, with 6 bases between. This chain's CDR3 is CASSYLGNSPLHF. The DNA of the CDR3 is TGTGCCAGCAGTTACCTCGGGAATTCACCCCTCCACTTT.

The rearrangement joins TRBV5-1 to TRBJ1-1; 7 bases align to TRBD1. The CDR3 runs to 14 residues. Looked up from germline, CDR1 is SGHRS and CDR2 is YFSETQ. V lost 4 bases, J lost 4 bases, and 7 bases stayed unmatched. This chain's CDR3 is CASSPLTGSTEAFF. CDR3 sequence (DNA): TGCGCCAGCAGCCCGCTGACAGGGTCCACTGAAGCTTTCTTT.

In its sample, this clone was seen once. The chain has TRBV10-3 and TRBJ1-6; possibly TRBD1 for D (6 bases). The V gene lost 3 bases and the J gene lost 10 bases, with 13 bases spanning the gap. From germline, CDR1 is ENHRY and CDR2 SYGVKD. The CDR3 is 14 amino acids. CDR3 nucleotides: TGTGCCATCAGTGATACAGGGAGGGAATCACCCCTCCACTTT. Protein sequence: CAISDTGRESPLHF.

The genes are TRBV4-1 and TRBJ1-5; a weak D match, TRBD1 (5 bases). CDR3 length: 15 residues. Germline V gene sequence: CDR1 MGHRA, CDR2 YSYEKL. Trimming took off 1 base at V and 4 bases at J, with 11 bases between the two ends. This CDR3 reads CASSQVRGGNQPQHF. The CDR3 DNA reads as TGCGCCAGCAGCCAAGTAAGGGGTGGAAATCAGCCCCAGCATTTT.

The rearrangement links TRBV28 to TRBJ1-2; D not certain. This CDR3 has 15 residues. V was clipped by 6 bases and J by 7 bases, with 21 bases between them. The germline V gene encodes CDR1 MDHEN and CDR2 SYDVKM. The CDR3 region has the DNA TGTGCCAGCAGCCCCTCCTCCGGGGAATTCTTTGGCTACACCTTC. It translates to CASSPSSGEFFGYTF.

The V call is TRBV5-1, the J call TRBJ2-1, with unresolved D. CDR1 is SGHRS and CDR2 is YFSETQ in the germline V gene. CDR3 size: 12 residues. Trimming shortened V by 4 bases and J by 8 bases, and 10 bases separated the two germline ends. The CDR3 sequence is CASSENTDEQFF. The CDR3 region has the DNA TGCGCCAGCAGCGAAAACACGGATGAGCAGTTCTTC. The full variable domain, in which reference TRBV5-1 and TRBJ2-1 provide the parts outside the CDR3, is KAGVTQTPRYLIKTRGQQVTLSCSPISGHRSVSWYQQTPGQGLQFLFEYFSETQRNKGNFPGRFSGRQFSNSRSEMNVSTLELGDSALYLCASSENTDEQFFGPGTRLTVL.